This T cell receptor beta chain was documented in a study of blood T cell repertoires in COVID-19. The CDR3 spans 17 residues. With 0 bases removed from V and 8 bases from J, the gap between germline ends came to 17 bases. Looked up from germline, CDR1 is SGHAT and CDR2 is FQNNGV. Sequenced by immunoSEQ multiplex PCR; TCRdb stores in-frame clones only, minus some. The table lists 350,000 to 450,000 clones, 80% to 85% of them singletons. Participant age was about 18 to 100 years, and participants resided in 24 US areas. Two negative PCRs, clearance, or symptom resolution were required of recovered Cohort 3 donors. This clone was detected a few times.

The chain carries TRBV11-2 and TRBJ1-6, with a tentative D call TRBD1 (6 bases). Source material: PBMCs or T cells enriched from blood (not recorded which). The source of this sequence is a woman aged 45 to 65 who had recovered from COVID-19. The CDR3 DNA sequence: TGTGCCAGCAGCTTAGATCAGGGGCACACTGGGGATTCACCCCTCCACTTT. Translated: CASSLDQGHTGDSPLHF.